The rows below give T cell receptor beta chains drawn from one sample of a study of vaccination effects on CD4 cells after COVID-19. No cognate antigen is known for these TCRs. Some clones are missing from TCRdb's copy, which holds only in-frame ones; the method was immunoSEQ multiplex PCR. The sample contains about 69,000 clones, roughly three quarters of which appear only once. Sequences were derived from CD4+ T cells from PBMCs cultured with HCoV-OC43 spike peptides, sampled after COVID-19 vaccination. These receptor sequences come from a human donor who received a COVID-19 vaccine. The CDR3 runs from the conserved cysteine through the conserved F or W. The D gene is left open where the match is weak. Clone size is given for some rows only: seen once, a few or many times, or a class if the clone is expanded.

TRBJ1-1 NA NA TRBV5-1 TGCGCCAGCAGCTTGGGTCCAGCGAACACTGAAGCTTTCTTT CASSLGPANTEAFF
TRBJ1-5 NA NA TRBV30 TGTGCCTGGGCTGATAAGGGTGGCAATCAGCCCCAGCATTTT CAWADKGGNQPQHF
TRBJ1-2 TRBD1 NA TRBV6-5 TGTGCCACCCTGGACAGGGCTAACTATGGCTACACCTTC CATLDRANYGYTF
TRBJ1-1 NA NA TRBV6-5 TGTGCCAGCAGTTACTCAGGGGGCACTGAAGCTTTCTTT CASSYSGGTEAFF
TRBJ2-6 NA NA TRBV5-1 TGCGCCAGCAGTGGATCAGGCAGTGGGGCCAACGTCCTGACTTTC CASSGSGSGANVLTF
TRBJ1-3 NA NA TRBV7-9 TGTGCCAGCAGCTTCCCGAACTCTGGAAACACCATATATTTT CASSFPNSGNTIYF
TRBJ2-5 TRBD2 NA TRBV24-1 TGTGCCACCAGCCAGCGGGGGGGCCTGGAGACCCAGTACTTC CATSQRGGLETQYF
TRBJ1-2 TRBD1 NA TRBV3-1/TRBV3-2 TGTGCCAGCAGCCGGGGACAGGGAGCTTCCCCTGGCTACACCTTC CASSRGQGASPGYTF
TRBJ2-5 NA NA TRBV5-6 TGTGCCAGCAGCTTGGTAGCGGGACAGGGAACCCAAGCTCAGACCCAGTACTTC CASSLVAGQGTQAQTQYF
TRBJ1-3 TRBD1 few TRBV10-1 TGCGCCAGCAGTGACCGGGACAGAGACACCATATATTTT CASSDRDRDTIYF
TRBJ1-3 NA NA TRBV20-1 TGCAGTGCTAGTATACCAGGCTCTGGAAACACCATATATTTT CSASIPGSGNTIYF
TRBJ2-2 NA NA TRBV5-4 TGTGCCAGCAGCTCAGGGGGGGCCAAGGGCACCGGGGAGCTGTTTTTT CASSSGGAKGTGELFF
TRBJ1-1 TRBD1 NA TRBV10-2 TGCGCCAGCAGCGTTATCAGGGGGCCGCACACTGAAGCTTTCTTT CASSVIRGPHTEAFF
TRBJ2-3 TRBD1 NA TRBV18 TGTGCCAGCTCACCACCGAGAGGGACAGGGGGAACAGATACGCAGTATTTT CASSPPRGTGGTDTQYF
TRBJ2-6 NA few TRBV3-1/TRBV3-2 TGTGCCAGCAGCCAGAGGGCTGGGGCCAACGTCCTGACTTTC CASSQRAGANVLTF
TRBJ2-1 NA few TRBV24-1 TGTGCCACCAGCCAAACAGGGCGGCAGTTCTTC CATSQTGRQFF
TRBJ2-2 NA NA TRBV7-6 TGTGCCAGCAGCTTAGAGTTTGGGGCAAACACCGGGGAGCTGTTTTTT CASSLEFGANTGELFF
TRBJ2-3 NA NA TRBV2 TGTGCCAGCAGTGTTGCGGATACGCAGTATTTT CASSVADTQYF
TRBJ1-3 NA NA TRBV28 TGTGCCAGCAGTTCTCGAGGAGAGGCTGGAAACACCATATATTTT CASSSRGEAGNTIYF
TRBJ1-2 NA NA TRBV11-2 TGTGCCAGCAGCTTTCAGGGGAACTATGGCTACACCTTC CASSFQGNYGYTF
TRBJ2-5 NA NA TRBV5-6 TGTGCCAGCAGCTTGGACGGCCAGCCCCAAGAGACCCAGTACTTC CASSLDGQPQETQYF
TRBJ1-1 NA NA TRBV5-1 TGCGCCAGCAGCCCAGGGGCGGGGAACACTGAAGCTTTCTTT CASSPGAGNTEAFF
TRBJ2-2 TRBD2 few TRBV19 TGTGCCAGTAGAAGGGCGGGAGCGAACACCGGGGAGCTGTTTTTT CASRRAGANTGELFF
TRBJ2-5 NA NA TRBV4-1 TGCGCCAGCAGCCAAGCCAGGACCGGAATCCTGGAGACCCAGTACTTC CASSQARTGILETQYF
TRBJ2-5 NA once TRBV5-6 TGTGCCAGCAGCTTTTTAGGGGGGGAGACCCAGTACTTC CASSFLGGETQYF
TRBJ2-3 TRBD2 once TRBV18 TGTGCCAGCGCGGGGGATACCATAGGGAATACGCAGTATTTT CASAGDTIGNTQYF
TRBJ1-5 NA once TRBV7-8 TGTGCCAGCAGCTTATGGTCAGGGGCTGGCGGCAATCAGCCCCAGCATTTT CASSLWSGAGGNQPQHF
TRBJ1-2 NA NA TRBV6-1 TGTGCCAGCAGTGGTACCGGGACAACCTCTAACTATGGCTACACCTTC CASSGTGTTSNYGYTF